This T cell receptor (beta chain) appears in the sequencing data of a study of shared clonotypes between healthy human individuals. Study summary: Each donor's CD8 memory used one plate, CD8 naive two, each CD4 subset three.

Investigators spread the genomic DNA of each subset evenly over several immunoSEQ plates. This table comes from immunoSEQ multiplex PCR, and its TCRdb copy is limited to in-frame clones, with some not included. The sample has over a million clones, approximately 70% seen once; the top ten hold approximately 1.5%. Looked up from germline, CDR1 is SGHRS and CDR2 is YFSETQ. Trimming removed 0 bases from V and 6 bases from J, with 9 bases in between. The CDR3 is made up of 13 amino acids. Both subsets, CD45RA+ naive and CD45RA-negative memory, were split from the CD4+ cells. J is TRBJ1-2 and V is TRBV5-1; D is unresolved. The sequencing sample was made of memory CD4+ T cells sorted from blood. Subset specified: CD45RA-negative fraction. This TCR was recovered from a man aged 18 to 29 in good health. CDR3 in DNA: TGCGCCAGCAGCTTGGAGAGCGGGAATGGCTACACCTTC. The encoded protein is CASSLESGNGYTF.